This TCR beta chain was captured in a study of blood T cell repertoires in COVID-19. Only in-frame clones appear in the TCRdb table, and some are missing; sequencing was by immunoSEQ multiplex PCR. The sample includes around 95,000 clones, 80% of them seen just once. The germline V gene encodes CDR1 LNHDA and CDR2 SQIVND (reference sequence). The germline V and J ends were trimmed by 8 bases and 0 bases, with 15 bases remaining between them. The CDR3 contains 15 residues. In regard to this clone: The sample carries other DNA sequences with the same CDR3.

This sequence joins TRBV19 and TRBJ2-3; D might be TRBD1 (5 bases). This TCR came from a woman aged 70-85 years with acute or convalescent COVID-19. The sample consisted of peripheral blood. The CDR3 protein is CASGKSGASTDTQYF. CDR3 in DNA: TGTGCCAGTGGGAAAAGTGGGGCTAGCACAGATACGCAGTATTTT.